Shown below are 14 T cell receptor beta chains from a single sample sequenced in a study of T cell responses to AZD1222 COVID-19 vaccine (dated by TCRdb to the early 2020s). Reading the label with the study, this specimen's time point is: about 28 days (+/-7) after the second vaccine dose. Receptor libraries were prepared by the immunoSEQ multiplex PCR assay. This immuneACCESS table, as held by TCRdb, lists in-frame sequences with V and J called but not all clones. Of the missing ones, under half trace to an unresolved V gene in checked studies; the others have no known cause. The table for this sample lists roughly 120,000 clones; 87% of them were counted only once. The top ten hold 2% to 3% of the sample. This material consisted of peripheral blood, taken 28 days after the second AZD1222 dose. These TCRs come from an adult who received the AZD1222 COVID-19 vaccine.

This clone has a single count. The chain couples TRBV6-5 to TRBJ1-1; 9 positions match TRBD1. The CDR3 is made up of 13 amino acids. V lost 4 bases, J lost 6 bases, and 3 bases stayed unmatched. The germline CDR1 and CDR2 sequences are MNHEY and SVGAGI. CDR3 nucleotide sequence: TGTGCCAGCAGTTCTACAGGGGGCCCTGAAGCTTTCTTT. It translates to CASSSTGGPEAFF.

This chain connects TRBV20-1 to TRBJ2-7, with D hard to call. V gave up 3 bases and J gave up 1 base, with 13 bases separating them. The CDR3 consists of 14 residues. Per the germline V gene, CDR1 is DFQATT and CDR2 is SNEGSKA (reference sequence). The CDR3 protein is CSASGETRSYEQYF. CDR3 bases: TGCAGTGCTAGTGGAGAGACACGTTCCTACGAGCAGTACTTC.

This clone was observed a few times. The CDR3 DNA is TGTGCCAGCAGCTTAAACAGGGGGGAAACTGAAGCTTTCTTT. It yields the protein CASSLNRGETEAFF. The rearrangement joins TRBV7-3 to TRBJ1-1; 8 nucleotides agree with TRBD1. Germline CDR1 is SGHTA and CDR2 is FQGTGA. J was trimmed by 5 bases and V by 1 base; bases with no gene match: 3. The length of the CDR3 is 14 residues.

The V gene is TRBV3-1 (or the pseudogene TRBV3-2), the J gene TRBJ2-2, with TRBD1 matching 7 bases. Germline V CDR1 and CDR2: LGHDT, YNNKEL (reference sequence). With V trimmed by 4 bases and J by 4 bases, 9 bases remained unmatched. The CDR3 is made up of 16 amino acids. The CDR3 is CASSPPTGAVTGELFF. CDR3 DNA: TGTGCCAGCAGCCCCCCAACAGGGGCCGTCACCGGGGAGCTGTTTTTT.

The J gene is TRBJ1-4, the V gene TRBV29-1; perhaps TRBD1 as D (6 bases). V dropped 0 bases and J dropped 3 bases, with 11 bases sitting between them. This CDR3 is 15 amino acids long. The germline CDR1 and CDR2 sequences are SQVTM and ANQGSEA. CDR3: CSVEESGAANEKLFF. CDR3 sequence (DNA): TGCAGCGTTGAAGAATCGGGGGCAGCTAATGAAAAACTGTTTTTT.

V usage is TRBV19 and J usage is TRBJ2-7, with 8 bases aligning to TRBD1. The trim removed 5 bases at V and 1 base at J, leaving 4 bases unmatched. The germline V gene encodes CDR1 LNHDA and CDR2 SQIVND (reference sequence). The CDR3 loop spans 14 amino acids. CDR3 nucleotide sequence: TGTGCCAGTAGTGCCAGACAGGGGTCCTACGAGCAGTACTTC. Translated, it gives CASSARQGSYEQYF.

The chain employs TRBV28 and TRBJ2-1; TRBD2 is a possible D gene (5 bases). CDR1 is MDHEN, CDR2 SYDVKM, per germline. V lost 7 bases, J lost 6 bases, and 10 bases lay in between. This CDR3 is 12 amino acids long. The CDR3 nucleotides read TGTGCCAGCACAACTAGTCGCAATGAGCAGTTCTTC. Its translation is CASTTSRNEQFF.

This clone has a single count. The rearrangement links TRBV7-3 to TRBJ2-2; D unresolved. Germline V CDR1 and CDR2: SGHTA, FQGTGA. The V and J ends lost 6 bases and 0 bases respectively, with 17 bases between them. The CDR3 extends over 17 amino acids. In DNA form, the CDR3 reads TGTGCCAGCAGTATGCAGCTAGGACGTCCGAACACCGGGGAGCTGTTTTTT. Protein: CASSMQLGRPNTGELFF.

The V gene is TRBV18, the J gene TRBJ1-6; D ambiguous. The CDR3 runs 14 residues. The V end lost 8 bases, the J end lost 7 bases, and 15 bases lay between the germline ends. Germline V gene lookup returns CDR1 KGHSH and CDR2 LQKENI. The CDR3 here is CASRRTDRNSPLHF. The DNA of the CDR3 is TGTGCCAGCCGACGGACGGATCGAAATTCACCCCTCCACTTT.

The chain employs TRBV28 and TRBJ1-1; D is undetermined. CDR3 length: 12 residues. V lost 2 bases and J 5 bases, leaving 6 bases between the germline ends. Germline lookup yields CDR1 MDHEN and CDR2 SYDVKM. CDR3 sequence: CASSLAVTEAFF. CDR3 bases: TGTGCCAGCAGTTTAGCGGTGACTGAAGCTTTCTTT.

The rearrangement uses TRBV5-1 and TRBJ1-2; D is unresolved. The germline V gene encodes CDR1 SGHRS and CDR2 YFSETQ. The CDR3 has 15 residues. Trimming left V 0 bases short and J 0 bases short, with 9 bases between. DNA for the CDR3: TGCGCCAGCAGCTTGGAAGGAGAAACTAACTATGGCTACACCTTC. As protein: CASSLEGETNYGYTF.

This chain connects TRBV28 to TRBJ1-6; 9 bases are shared with TRBD1. The CDR3 sequence is 16 residues long. CDR1 MDHEN and CDR2 SYDVKM come from the germline V gene. Trimming at V came to 5 bases and at J to 8 bases, leaving 10 bases not matched to a gene. The CDR3 spells CASSPTRGQGDSPLHF. DNA for the CDR3: TGTGCCAGCAGTCCGACTCGGGGACAGGGAGATTCACCCCTCCACTTT.

This clone has only one observation. V gene TRBV24-1 combines with J gene TRBJ1-5, with TRBD1 as a possible D gene (5 bases). V was trimmed by 5 bases and J by 6 bases, leaving 13 bases between them. CDR1 and CDR2 from the germline V gene are KGHDR and SFDVKD. The CDR3 is 14 residues long. The CDR3 reads CATSGQGGGQPQHF. The CDR3 DNA is TGTGCCACCAGTGGGCAGGGTGGAGGTCAGCCCCAGCATTTT.

In its sample, this clone was seen once. V gene TRBV20-1 combines with J gene TRBJ1-2; possibly TRBD1 for D (6 bases). There are 11 residues in the CDR3. Germline CDR1 reads DFQATT; CDR2 reads SNEGSKA (reference sequence). The CDR3 nucleotides are TGCAACGGGAGGGGGAACTATGGCTACACCTTC. It yields the protein CNGRGNYGYTF.